The following is a TCR beta chain sequence with its context. Its antigen is unidentified. This entry comes from a study of OX40 agonist ivuxolimab in advanced cancers. Whole-study context: In this trial design, patients received ivuxolimab intravenously at 0.01 to 10 mg/kg every 2 weeks. The dose-escalation group included hepatocellular carcinoma, melanoma, renal cell carcinoma and head and neck cancer. Study-wide findings and caveats: Dose levels from 0.1 to 3.0 mg/kg saw CD4+ and CD8+ blood T cells expand clonally by week 6.

Data came from immunoSEQ multiplex PCR; TCRdb stores just in-frame clones and leaves some out. Of roughly 63,000 clones in the sample, about nine tenths were seen once. Per germline, CDR1 SGHTA and CDR2 FQGNSA. The CDR3 totals 15 residues. Between the trimmed V and J ends, which lost 2 bases and 6 bases, there was a span of 15 bases. The sequencing here drew on CD4+ or CD8+ T cells sorted from blood, taken in a trial of the OX40 agonist ivuxolimab. The rearrangement uses TRBV7-2 and TRBJ2-3; perhaps TRBD1 as D (5 bases). This TCR was sampled from an adult with an advanced solid tumor such as melanoma, head and neck, liver or kidney cancer. CDR3 sequence (DNA): TGTGCCAGCAGCTTAAAGGCTAGTGGGGCCGATACGCAGTATTTT. It encodes CASSLKASGADTQYF. The whole variable domain, remainder taken from reference TRBV7-2 and TRBJ2-3, is GAGVSQSPSNKVTEKGKDVELRCDPISGHTALYWYRQSLGQGLEFLIYFQGNSAPDKSGLPSDRFSAERTGGSVSTLTIQRTQQEDSAVYLCASSLKASGADTQYFGPGTRLTVL.